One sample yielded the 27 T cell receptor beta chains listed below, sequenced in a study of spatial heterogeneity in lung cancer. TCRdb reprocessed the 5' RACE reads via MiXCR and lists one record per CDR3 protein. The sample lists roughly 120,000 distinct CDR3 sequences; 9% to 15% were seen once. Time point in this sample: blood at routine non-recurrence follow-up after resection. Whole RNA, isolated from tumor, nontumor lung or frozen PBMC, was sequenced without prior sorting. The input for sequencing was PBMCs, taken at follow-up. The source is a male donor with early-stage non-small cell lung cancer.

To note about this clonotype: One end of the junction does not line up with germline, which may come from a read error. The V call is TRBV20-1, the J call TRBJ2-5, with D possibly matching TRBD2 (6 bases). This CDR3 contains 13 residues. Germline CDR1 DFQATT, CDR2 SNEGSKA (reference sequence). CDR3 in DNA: TGCAGTGCTAGACCTTGGGGTAGCGGATTAGATCGTTTC. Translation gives CSARPWGSGLDRF.

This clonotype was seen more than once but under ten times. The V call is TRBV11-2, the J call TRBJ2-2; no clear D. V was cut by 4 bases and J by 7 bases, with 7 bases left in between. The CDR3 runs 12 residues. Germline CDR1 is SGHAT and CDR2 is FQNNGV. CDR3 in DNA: TGTGCCAGCAGCTCCTTGAGCGGGGAGCTGTTTTTT. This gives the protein CASSSLSGELFF.

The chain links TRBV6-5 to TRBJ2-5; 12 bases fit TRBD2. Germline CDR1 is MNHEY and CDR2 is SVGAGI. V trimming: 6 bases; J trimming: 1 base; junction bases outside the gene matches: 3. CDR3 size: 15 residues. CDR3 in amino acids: CASRTTSGGQETQYF. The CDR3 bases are TGTGCCAGCAGAACGACTAGCGGGGGCCAAGAGACCCAGTACTTC.

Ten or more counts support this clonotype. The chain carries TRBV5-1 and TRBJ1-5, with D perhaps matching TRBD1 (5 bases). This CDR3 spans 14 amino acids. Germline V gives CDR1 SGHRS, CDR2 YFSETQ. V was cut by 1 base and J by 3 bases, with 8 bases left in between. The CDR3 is CASSLQGPNQPQHF. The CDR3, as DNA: TGCGCCAGCAGCTTGCAGGGACCCAATCAGCCCCAGCATTTT. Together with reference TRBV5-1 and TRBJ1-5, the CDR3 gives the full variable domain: KAGVTQTPRYLIKTRGQQVTLSCSPISGHRSVSWYQQTPGQGLQFLFEYFSETQRNKGNFPGRFSGRQFSNSRSEMNVSTLELGDSALYLCASSLQGPNQPQHFGDGTRLSIL.

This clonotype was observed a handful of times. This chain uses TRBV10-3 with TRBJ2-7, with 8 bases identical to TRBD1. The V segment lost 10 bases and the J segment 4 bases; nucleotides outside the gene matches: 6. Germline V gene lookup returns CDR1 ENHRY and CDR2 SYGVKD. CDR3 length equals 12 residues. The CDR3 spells CASGQGIYEQYF. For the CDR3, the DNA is TGTGCCAGCGGACAGGGCATTTACGAGCAGTACTTC.

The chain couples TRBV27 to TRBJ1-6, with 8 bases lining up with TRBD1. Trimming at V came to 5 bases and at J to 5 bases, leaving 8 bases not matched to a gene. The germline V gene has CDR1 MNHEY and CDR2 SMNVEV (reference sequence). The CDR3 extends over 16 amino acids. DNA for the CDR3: TGTGCCAGCAGTAGTGAGGGACAGGAGAATAATTCACCCCTCCACTTT. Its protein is CASSSEGQENNSPLHF.

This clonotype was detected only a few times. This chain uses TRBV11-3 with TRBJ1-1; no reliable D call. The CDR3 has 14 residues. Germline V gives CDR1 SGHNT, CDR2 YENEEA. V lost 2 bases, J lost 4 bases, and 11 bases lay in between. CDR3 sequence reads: CASSLITRGTEAFF. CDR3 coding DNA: TGTGCCAGCAGCTTAATAACCCGGGGCACTGAAGCTTTCTTT.

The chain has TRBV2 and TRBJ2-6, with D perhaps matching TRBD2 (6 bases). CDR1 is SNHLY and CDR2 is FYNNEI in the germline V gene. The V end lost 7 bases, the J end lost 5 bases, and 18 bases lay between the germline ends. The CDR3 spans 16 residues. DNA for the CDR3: TGTGCCAGCAATCTGGAGGGGAGTGTACGGGCCAACGTCCTGACTTTC. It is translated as CASNLEGSVRANVLTF.

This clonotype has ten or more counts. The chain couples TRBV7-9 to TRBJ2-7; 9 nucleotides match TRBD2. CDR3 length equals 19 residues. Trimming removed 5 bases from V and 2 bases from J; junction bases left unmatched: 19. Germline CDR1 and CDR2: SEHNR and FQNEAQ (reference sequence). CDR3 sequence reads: CASSIVLKRGASGTYEQYF. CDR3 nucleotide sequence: TGTGCCAGCAGCATCGTCTTGAAGCGGGGGGCCAGCGGAACCTACGAGCAGTACTTC.

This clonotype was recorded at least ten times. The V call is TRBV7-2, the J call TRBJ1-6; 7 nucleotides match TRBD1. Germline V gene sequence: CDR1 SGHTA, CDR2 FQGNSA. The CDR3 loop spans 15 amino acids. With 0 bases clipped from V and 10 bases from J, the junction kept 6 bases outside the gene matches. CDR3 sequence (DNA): TGTGCCAGCAGCTTAGCCGACAGGGCGGAATCACCCCTCCACTTT. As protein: CASSLADRAESPLHF.

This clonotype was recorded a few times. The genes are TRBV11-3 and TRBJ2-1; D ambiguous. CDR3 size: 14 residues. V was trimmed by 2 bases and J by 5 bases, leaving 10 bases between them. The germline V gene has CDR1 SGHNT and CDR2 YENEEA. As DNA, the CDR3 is TGTGCCAGCAGCTTAATGCGTCAGGACAATGAGCAGTTCTTC. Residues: CASSLMRQDNEQFF.

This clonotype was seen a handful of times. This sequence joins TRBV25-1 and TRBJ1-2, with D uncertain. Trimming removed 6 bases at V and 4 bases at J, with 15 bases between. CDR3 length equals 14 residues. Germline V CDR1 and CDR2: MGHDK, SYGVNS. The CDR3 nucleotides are TGTGCCAGCAGCCCCCCTACGAGGCTCTATGGCTACACCTTC. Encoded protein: CASSPPTRLYGYTF.

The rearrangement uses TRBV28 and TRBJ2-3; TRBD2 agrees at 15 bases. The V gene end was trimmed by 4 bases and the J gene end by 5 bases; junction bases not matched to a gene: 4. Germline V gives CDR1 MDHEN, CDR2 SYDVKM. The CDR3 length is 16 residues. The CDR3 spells CASSSGLAGGKDTQYF. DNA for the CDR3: TGTGCCAGCAGTTCGGGACTAGCGGGGGGAAAAGATACGCAGTATTTT.

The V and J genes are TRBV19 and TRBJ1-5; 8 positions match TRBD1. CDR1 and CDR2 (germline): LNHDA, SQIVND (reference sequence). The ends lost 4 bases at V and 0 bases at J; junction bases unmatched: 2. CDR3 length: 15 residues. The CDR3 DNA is TGTGCCAGTAGTAAGGGACAGGCTAGCAATCAGCCCCAGCATTTT. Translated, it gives CASSKGQASNQPQHF.

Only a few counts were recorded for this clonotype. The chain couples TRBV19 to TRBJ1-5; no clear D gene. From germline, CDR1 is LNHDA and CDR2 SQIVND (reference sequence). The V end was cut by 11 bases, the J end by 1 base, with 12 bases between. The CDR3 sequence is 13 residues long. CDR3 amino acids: CASLGGSNQPQHF. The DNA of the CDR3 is TGTGCCTCCCTGGGCGGGAGCAATCAGCCCCAGCATTTT.

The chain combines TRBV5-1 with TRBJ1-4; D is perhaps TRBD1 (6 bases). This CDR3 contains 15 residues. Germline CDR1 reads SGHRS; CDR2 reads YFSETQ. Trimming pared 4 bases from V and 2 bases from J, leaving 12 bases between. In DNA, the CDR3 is TGCGCCAGCAGCACCGGACAGCGCACTAATGAAAAACTGTTTTTT. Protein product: CASSTGQRTNEKLFF.

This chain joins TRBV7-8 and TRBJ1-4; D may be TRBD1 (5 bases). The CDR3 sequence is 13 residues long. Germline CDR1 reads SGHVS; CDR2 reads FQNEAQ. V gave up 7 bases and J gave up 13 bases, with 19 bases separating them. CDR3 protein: CASKEQGFGVLFF. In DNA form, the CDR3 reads TGTGCCAGCAAGGAGCAGGGCTTTGGAGTACTGTTTTTT.

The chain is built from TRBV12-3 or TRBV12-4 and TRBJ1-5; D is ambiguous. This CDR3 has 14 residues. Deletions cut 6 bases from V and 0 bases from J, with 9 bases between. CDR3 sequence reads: CASRIQASNQPQHF. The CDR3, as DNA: TGTGCCAGCAGGATTCAGGCTAGCAATCAGCCCCAGCATTTT.

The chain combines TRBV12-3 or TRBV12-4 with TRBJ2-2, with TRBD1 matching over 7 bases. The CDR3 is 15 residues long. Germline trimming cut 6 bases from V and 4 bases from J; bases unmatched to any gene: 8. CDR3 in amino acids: CASRTGAHSTGELFF. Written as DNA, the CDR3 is TGTGCCAGCAGAACAGGGGCGCATTCCACCGGGGAGCTGTTTTTT.

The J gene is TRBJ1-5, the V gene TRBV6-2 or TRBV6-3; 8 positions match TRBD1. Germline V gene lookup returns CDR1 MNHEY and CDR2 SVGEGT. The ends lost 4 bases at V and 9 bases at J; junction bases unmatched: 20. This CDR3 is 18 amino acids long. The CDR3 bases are TGTGCCAGCAGTTTGGGGGCCGACAGGGGTCGGCTTTATCTGCCCCAGCATTTT. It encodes CASSLGADRGRLYLPQHF.

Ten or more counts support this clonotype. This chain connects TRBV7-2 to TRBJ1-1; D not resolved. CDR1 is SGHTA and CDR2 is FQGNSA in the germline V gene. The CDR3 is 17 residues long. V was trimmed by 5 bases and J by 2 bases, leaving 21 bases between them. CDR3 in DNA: TGTGCCAGCAGCGCCCACGCATTATTAGTAGGAAACACTGAAGCTTTCTTT. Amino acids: CASSAHALLVGNTEAFF.

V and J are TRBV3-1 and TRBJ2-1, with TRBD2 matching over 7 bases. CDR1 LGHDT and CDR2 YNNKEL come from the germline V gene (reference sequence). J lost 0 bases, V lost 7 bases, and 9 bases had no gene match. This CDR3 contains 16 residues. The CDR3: CASKSERGRSYNEQFF. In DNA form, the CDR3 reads TGTGCCAGCAAATCGGAGCGGGGTCGCTCCTACAATGAGCAGTTCTTC.

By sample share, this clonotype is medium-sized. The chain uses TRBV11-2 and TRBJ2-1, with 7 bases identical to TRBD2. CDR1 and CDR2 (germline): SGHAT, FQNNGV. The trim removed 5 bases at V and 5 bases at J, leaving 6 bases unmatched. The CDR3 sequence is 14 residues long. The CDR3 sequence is CASSQMAGDNEQFF. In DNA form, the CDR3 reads TGTGCCAGCAGCCAAATGGCGGGGGACAATGAGCAGTTCTTC.

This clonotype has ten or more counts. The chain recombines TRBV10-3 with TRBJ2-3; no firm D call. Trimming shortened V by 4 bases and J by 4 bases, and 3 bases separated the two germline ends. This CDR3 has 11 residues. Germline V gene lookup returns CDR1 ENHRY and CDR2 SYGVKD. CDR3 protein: CAISGPDTQYF. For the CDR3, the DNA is TGTGCCATCAGTGGGCCAGATACGCAGTATTTT.

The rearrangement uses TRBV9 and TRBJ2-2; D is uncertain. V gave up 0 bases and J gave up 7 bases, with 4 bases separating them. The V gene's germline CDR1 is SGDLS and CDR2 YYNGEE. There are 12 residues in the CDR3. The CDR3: CASSVVIGELFF. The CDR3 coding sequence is TGTGCCAGCAGCGTAGTGATCGGGGAGCTGTTTTTT.

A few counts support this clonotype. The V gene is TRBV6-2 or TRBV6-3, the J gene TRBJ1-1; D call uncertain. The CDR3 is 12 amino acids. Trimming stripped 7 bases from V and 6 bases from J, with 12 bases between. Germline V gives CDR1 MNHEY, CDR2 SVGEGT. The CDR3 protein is CASTRGPSEAFF. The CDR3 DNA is TGTGCCAGCACCCGAGGGCCTTCTGAAGCTTTCTTT.

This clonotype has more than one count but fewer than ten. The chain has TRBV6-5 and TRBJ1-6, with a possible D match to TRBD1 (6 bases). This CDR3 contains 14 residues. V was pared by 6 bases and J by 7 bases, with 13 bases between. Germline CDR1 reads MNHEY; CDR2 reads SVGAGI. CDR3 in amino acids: CASRAGGRNSPLHF. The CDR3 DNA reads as TGTGCCAGCAGGGCGGGGGGGCGGAATTCACCCCTCCACTTT.